A selection of T cell receptor beta chains follows, all from one sample in a study of blood T cell repertoires in COVID-19. The method was immunoSEQ multiplex PCR; TCRdb's version includes in-frame clones alone and lacks a portion of them. This sample has about 410,000 clones, with roughly 88% found just once. Material for sequencing was PBMCs or T cells enriched from blood (not recorded which). The source of these receptors is a man aged 18 to 29 who had recovered from COVID-19. CDR3s include the opening cysteine and the closing phenylalanine or tryptophan. The D gene is left open where the match is weak. A clone size is listed for some rows: how often the clone was seen (once, few, many), or a class if it is expanded.

TRBJ1-5 TRBV19 NA NA TGTGCCAGTAGTATGGATCGGGGGAGCAATCAGCCCCAGCATTTT CASSMDRGSNQPQHF
TRBJ1-1 TRBV5-4 NA NA TGTGCCAGCAGCTTCATAGGCGGCAACACTGAAGCTTTCTTT CASSFIGGNTEAFF
TRBJ1-2 TRBV15 NA NA TGTGCCACCAGCCCGGGGGAAGGAAGCTATGGCTACACCTTC CATSPGEGSYGYTF
TRBJ2-5 TRBV15 NA NA TGTGCCACCAGCAGAGATTTTGGGGGGGAGACCCAGTACTTC CATSRDFGGETQYF
TRBJ2-2 TRBV27 NA TRBD1 TGTGCCAGCAGTTTATTCGGGACAGGGGACACCGGGGAGCTGTTTTTT CASSLFGTGDTGELFF
TRBJ1-1 TRBV5-6 NA TRBD1 TGTGCCAGCAGCCCCTCGACAGGGGGTTTTGTATTGACTGAAGCTTTCTTT CASSPSTGGFVLTEAFF
TRBJ2-1 TRBV3-1/TRBV3-2 NA TRBD1 TGTGCCAGCAGCCCGCGACAGGGGAAAGGTCAGTTCTTC CASSPRQGKGQFF
TRBJ2-7 TRBV2 NA NA TGTGCCAGCAGTGAAACAGGGAGCTCCTACGAGCAGTACTTC CASSETGSSYEQYF
TRBJ2-7 TRBV3-1/TRBV3-2 NA TRBD2 TGTGCCAGCAGCCCGGGACTAGCGGGGTACGAGCAGTACTTC CASSPGLAGYEQYF
TRBJ2-5 TRBV5-1 NA TRBD2 TGCGCCAGCAGCCGGACTAGCGGGAGTGGGGAGACCCAGTACTTC CASSRTSGSGETQYF
TRBJ1-6 TRBV9 NA NA TGTGCCAGCAGCGTAGATAAGGGGGGGGTAAATTCACCCCTCCACTTT CASSVDKGGVNSPLHF
TRBJ2-7 TRBV11-3 NA TRBD2 TGTGCCAGCAGCTTATCCACGCGGGGGTCTACCTACGAGCAGTACTTC CASSLSTRGSTYEQYF
TRBJ2-7 TRBV4-1 NA TRBD2 TGCGCCAGCAGCCAGGGGCTGGGACTAGCGGTTCCCGAGCAGTACTTC CASSQGLGLAVPEQYF
TRBJ1-2 TRBV2 NA TRBD1 TGTGCCAGCAGTGGGGGACAGTACGATTATGGCTACACCTTC CASSGGQYDYGYTF
TRBJ2-3 TRBV6-5 NA TRBD1 TGTGCCAGCAGGAGGACAGGGAGGACAGATACGCAGTATTTT CASRRTGRTDTQYF
TRBJ1-5 TRBV27 NA NA TGTGCCAGCAGCCAGGGGTACGGGCCCCAGCATTTT CASSQGYGPQHF
TRBJ1-1 TRBV9 NA NA TGTGCCAGCAGCGTTATGGCCGAGAACACTGAAGCTTTCTTT CASSVMAENTEAFF
TRBJ1-2 TRBV11-2 NA TRBD1 TGTGCCAGCAGCGTGAACCCCACAGGGGGCACGGATGGCTACACCTTC CASSVNPTGGTDGYTF
TRBJ2-2 TRBV12-1 once NA TGTGCCAGCAGCGACAGGGATGCGAACACCGGGGAGCTGTTTTTT CASSDRDANTGELFF
TRBJ2-1 TRBV28 NA NA TGTGCCAGCAGTTCCCAGGGTAATGAGCAGTTCTTC CASSSQGNEQFF
TRBJ2-6 TRBV7-6 NA NA TGTGCCAGCAGCTTATCTCGTTGGGGGCGTGGGGCCAACGTCCTGACTTTC CASSLSRWGRGANVLTF
TRBJ1-5 TRBV5-1 NA NA TGCGCCAGCAGCTTCTCGGGAGGAAACAATCAGCCCCAGCATTTT CASSFSGGNNQPQHF